This TCR beta chain comes out of a study of blood T cell repertoires in COVID-19 (dated by TCRdb to 2019 to 2021). Regarding the study in general: Samples from collaborators originated in the United States, Italy and Spain and spanned both the acute and convalescent phases of COVID-19. Sample metadata almost always included a de-identified subject ID, COVID-19 status, age in years and sex. The material from the prospective study consisted of cDNA or gDNA derived from T cells, B-cell-depleted T cells, or PBMCs. The repertoires were made available in a free public database intended to serve as a resource for research on the immune response to SARS-CoV-2. The dataset comprised deeply sampled blood TCRbeta repertoires from subjects exposed to, actively infected with, or recovered from COVID-19. Where available, HLA class I and class II types were taken from metadata supplied by the sample provider and were not determined by assay-based typing. The samples were drawn from two sources: the first 160 participants of the ongoing ImmuneRACE study, and 1,000 to 1,500 subjects contributed by 6 global collaborators.

Participants in the prospective study were aged about 18 to 95 years, lived in 24 United States geographic areas, and enrolled through a virtual design. In the prospective study, participants were assigned to cohorts based on the clinical history participants reported in a screening survey and a study questionnaire. Recovered participants in ImmuneRACE Cohort 3 were defined as having two consecutive negative NP/OP PCR tests, clearance from a healthcare professional, or resolution of symptoms. In the prospective study, mobile phlebotomists collected whole blood, serum and a nasopharyngeal or oropharyngeal swab from each participant. Additional blood draws and questionnaires over an approximately 2-month period could optionally be provided by prospective study participants. Before DNA extraction, blood samples from the prospective study were shipped at room temperature or frozen. TCRbeta CDR3 regions were amplified from genomic DNA by means of the immunoSEQ Assay, a bias-controlled multiplex PCR. The paper's processing steps were these. Within the assay, amplification of reference gene primers was used to estimate how many nucleated cells each sample contained. To quantify the absolute abundance of each unique TCRbeta CDR3 rearrangement, sequence reads were collapsed and filtered. For each sample, productive Simpson clonality was calculated as the square root of Simpson's diversity index over productive rearrangements. Here the immuneACCESS table is served through TCRdb, limited to in-frame sequences with V and J called. Missing clones are a known gap in these copies; in checked studies unresolved V genes cover under half, and the rest lacks a known reason. V, J and clone size were drawn from that table, and D and trimming were deduced from the DNA. The sample includes about 140,000 clones, with 75% to 80% observed a single time. Roughly 2.9% of the sample rests with the top ten.

According to the germline V gene (reference sequence), CDR1 reads MNHEY and CDR2 reads SMNVEV. The CDR3 numbers 13 residues from cysteine through phenylalanine. The CDR3 DNA has 39 bases and is translated from base 1. V is trimmed back by 2 bases and J by 7 bases, and the junction contains 0 bases that no gene match accounts for. This clone was detected only a few times. Its antigen specificity is not known. The record has no base qualities; no much larger clone is one base away. The paper's findings and limits, for the study overall: Clinical and demographic metadata were provided uncurated, with the amount varying by source and participant.

The sequence joins TRBV27 to TRBJ2-7, and 12 bases in between align with TRBD2. This TCR was recovered from a woman aged 45-60 years who had recovered from COVID-19. The material sequenced was PBMCs or T cells enriched from blood (not recorded which). The CDR3 here reads CASSLTSGGEQYF. At the DNA level, the sequence is TGTGCCAGCAGTTTAACTAGCGGGGGGGAGCAGTACTTC.